The clone carrying this T cell receptor beta chain was detected a few times. Its antigen remains unidentified. Germline V gives CDR1 SGHTA, CDR2 FQGNSA. J lost 5 bases, V lost 3 bases, and 6 bases had no gene match. The CDR3 covers 15 residues. The data were taken from a study of blood T cells in healthy people across ages. The use of a sample-barcoded 5' primer and a J-beta primer mix characterized a second PCR of roughly 7 to 12 cycles. Every cDNA molecule bore a tag from a template-switch adaptor containing 12 random nucleotides. TCRdb processed the 5' RACE reads anew with MiXCR; each CDR3 protein has one entry. This table has around 1,500,000 distinct CDR3 sequences, under 30% appearing once. Study-wide results and limits: Estimated diversity, derived from one million T cells, was regarded as an underestimate. Higher naive T cell percentage went strongly together with higher TCR beta diversity.

The sequence was collected from a woman aged 25-40 years in good health. The V and J genes are TRBV7-2 and TRBJ1-4; 7 nucleotides line up with TRBD1. Sequencing was done on a sample of blood. This CDR3 is CASSFTWDSNEKLFF. As DNA, the CDR3 is TGTGCCAGCAGCTTTACCTGGGACAGCAATGAAAAACTGTTTTTT. Full variable domain (rest looked up from reference TRBV7-2 and TRBJ1-4): GAGVSQSPSNKVTEKGKDVELRCDPISGHTALYWYRQSLGQGLEFLIYFQGNSAPDKSGLPSDRFSAERTGGSVSTLTIQRTQQEDSAVYLCASSFTWDSNEKLFFGSGTQLSVL.